Listed here are 14 T cell receptor beta chains from one sample, sequenced in a study of PD-1 blockade in classical Hodgkin lymphoma. As to time point: cycle 4 day 1 (C4D1), after five to seven weeks of nivolumab. Each patient's relapse followed autologous stem cell transplantation, and brentuximab vedotin exposure varied. After thawing, PBMCs were subjected to magnetic negative selection to isolate CD8+ T cells. The protocol was immunoSEQ multiplex PCR, while the TCRdb copy is restricted to in-frame clones and leaves out a portion. The sample consists of about 7,800 clones, approximately 80% of them appearing once. The sequencing used CD8+ T cells from blood, collected before the fourth cycle of nivolumab. These receptors all stem from a human donor with classical Hodgkin lymphoma.

Comment on this clone: The junction departs from the called germline gene at one end, perhaps through a read error. V usage is TRBV29-1 and J usage is TRBJ1-1, with 10 nucleotides matching TRBD1. Germline loops: CDR1 SQVTM, CDR2 ANQGSEA. This CDR3 spans 16 amino acids. The CDR3 spells CSVEAPDRGMKTEAFF. In nucleotides, the CDR3 is TGCAGCGTTGAAGCCCCGGACAGGGGGATGAAAACTGAAGCTTTCTTT.

The chain uses TRBV30 and TRBJ2-5; D uncertain. The CDR3 is made up of 11 amino acids. Germline lookup yields CDR1 GTSNPN and CDR2 SVGIG (reference sequence). The ends were cut back, 4 bases at V and 5 bases at J, with 8 bases in the middle. The CDR3 DNA sequence: TGTGCCTGGACCACCCCGGAGACCCAGTACTTC. As protein: CAWTTPETQYF.

The genes are TRBV11-2 and TRBJ2-2; no definite D call. The germline CDR1 and CDR2 sequences are SGHAT and FQNNGV. The CDR3 is made up of 13 amino acids. The V end was cut by 3 bases, the J end by 4 bases, with 6 bases between. DNA of the CDR3: TGTGCCAGCAGCTTTGGTACCACCGGGGAGCTGTTTTTT. This sequence encodes CASSFGTTGELFF.

This chain links TRBV9 with TRBJ1-3; D ambiguous. The V gene's germline CDR1 is SGDLS and CDR2 YYNGEE. Trimming stripped 4 bases from V and 3 bases from J, with 14 bases between. The CDR3 spans 15 residues. The CDR3, as DNA: TGTGCCAGCAGCATCTACGGGGAAAATGGAAACACCATATATTTT. Its translation is CASSIYGENGNTIYF.

J is TRBJ1-3 and V is TRBV28, with D hard to call. The V gene lost 6 bases and the J gene lost 0 bases, with 15 bases spanning the gap. Germline V gene data show CDR1 as MDHEN and CDR2 as SYDVKM. The CDR3 sequence is 16 residues long. The CDR3 coding sequence is TGTGCCAGCAGACATCTTGGGCCCTACTCTGGAAACACCATATATTTT. Residues: CASRHLGPYSGNTIYF.

The V and J genes are TRBV7-9 and TRBJ2-7, with 13 bases fitting TRBD2. Trimming cost V 7 bases and J 4 bases; bases outside gene matches: 4. Germline loops: CDR1 SEHNR, CDR2 FQNEAQ (reference sequence). This CDR3 has 14 residues. CDR3 DNA: TGTGCCAGCACGGGGACTAGCGGGACTTACGAGCAGTACTTC. The encoded protein is CASTGTSGTYEQYF.

This chain uses TRBV19 with TRBJ2-1; 7 bases are shared with TRBD2. Trimming took 3 bases from V and 7 from J; bases not matched to a gene: 9. CDR1 LNHDA and CDR2 SQIVND come from the germline V gene (reference sequence). This CDR3 has 15 residues. The DNA for the CDR3 is TGTGCCAGTAGTATTTCGAGCGGGATATTTAATGAGCAGTTCTTC. This sequence encodes CASSISSGIFNEQFF. Drawing the rest from reference TRBV19 and TRBJ2-1, the complete variable domain is DGGITQSPKYLFRKEGQNVTLSCEQNLNHDAMYWYRQDPGQGLRLIYYSQIVNDFQKGDIAEGYSVSREKKESFPLTVTSAQKNPTAFYLCASSISSGIFNEQFFGPGTRLTVL.

CDR3 loop: CASSLGYTDTQYF. The CDR3 region has the DNA TGTGCCAGCAGCTTAGGATACACAGATACGCAGTATTTT. The chain couples TRBV7-6 to TRBJ2-3, with unresolved D. CDR1 and CDR2 from the germline V gene are SGHVS and FNYEAQ. The CDR3 is made up of 13 amino acids. The V and J ends lost 1 base and 2 bases respectively, with 4 bases between them.

The chain couples TRBV9 to TRBJ2-1; D might be TRBD1 or TRBD2, each matching 5 bases. V shed 4 bases and J shed 15 bases, with 17 bases lying between them. Germline CDR1 and CDR2: SGDLS and YYNGEE. The CDR3 has 12 residues. In DNA, the CDR3 is TGTGCCAGCAGCTCGGGACCCCCGCCGGTGTTCTTC. It is translated as CASSSGPPPVFF. The whole variable domain, remainder taken from reference TRBV9 and TRBJ2-1, is DSGVTQTPKHLITATGQRVTLRCSPRSGDLSVYWYQQSLDQGLQFLIQYYNGEERAKGNILERFSAQQFPDLHSELNLSSLELGDSALYFCASSSGPPPVFFGPGTRLTVL.

The rearrangement links TRBV6-6 to TRBJ2-1; the match to TRBD1 covers 9 bases. Germline V lookup: CDR1 MNHNY, CDR2 SVGAGI (reference sequence). There are 15 residues in the CDR3. V was pared by 5 bases and J by 7 bases, with 9 bases of the junction left unmatched. CDR3: CASSKGQGLLNEQFF. CDR3 nucleotide sequence: TGTGCCAGCAGTAAGGGACAGGGTCTCCTAAATGAGCAGTTCTTC.

The rearrangement joins TRBV2 to TRBJ2-7; either TRBD1 or TRBD2 may fit D (5 bases each). V was cut by 2 bases and J by 0 bases, with 11 bases left in between. The CDR3 runs to 15 residues. Germline V gene sequence: CDR1 SNHLY, CDR2 FYNNEI. CDR3 region: CASSERAGSSYEQYF. CDR3 sequence (DNA): TGTGCCAGCAGTGAAAGGGCAGGGAGCTCCTACGAGCAGTACTTC.

The chain joins TRBV7-9 to TRBJ1-1, with D possibly being TRBD1 (5 bases). Trimming took off 3 bases at V and 0 bases at J, with 11 bases between the two ends. Germline CDR1 SEHNR, CDR2 FQNEAQ (reference sequence). The CDR3 totals 15 residues. The CDR3 DNA reads as TGTGCCAGCAGCTTCGCGACAGCCTTGAACACTGAAGCTTTCTTT. It translates to CASSFATALNTEAFF.

This clone was observed a few times. This sequence joins TRBV7-3 and TRBJ2-5; tentative D call: TRBD2 (6 bases). Germline CDR1 and CDR2: SGHTA and FQGTGA. The CDR3 covers 12 residues. Trimming removed 5 bases from V and 5 bases from J, with 9 bases in between. The CDR3 coding sequence is TGTGCCAGCAGCAACGCGGGGGAGACCCAGTACTTC. Translated: CASSNAGETQYF.

This clone came up a few times. V is TRBV19 and J is TRBJ2-1; TRBD1 matches at 9 bases. J was trimmed by 5 bases and V by 5 bases; bases with no gene match: 7. From germline, CDR1 is LNHDA and CDR2 SQIVND (reference sequence). The CDR3 is made up of 15 amino acids. The CDR3, as DNA: TGTGCCAGTAGTGTCGGGACAGGGAGTGACAATGAGCAGTTCTTC. It is translated as CASSVGTGSDNEQFF.